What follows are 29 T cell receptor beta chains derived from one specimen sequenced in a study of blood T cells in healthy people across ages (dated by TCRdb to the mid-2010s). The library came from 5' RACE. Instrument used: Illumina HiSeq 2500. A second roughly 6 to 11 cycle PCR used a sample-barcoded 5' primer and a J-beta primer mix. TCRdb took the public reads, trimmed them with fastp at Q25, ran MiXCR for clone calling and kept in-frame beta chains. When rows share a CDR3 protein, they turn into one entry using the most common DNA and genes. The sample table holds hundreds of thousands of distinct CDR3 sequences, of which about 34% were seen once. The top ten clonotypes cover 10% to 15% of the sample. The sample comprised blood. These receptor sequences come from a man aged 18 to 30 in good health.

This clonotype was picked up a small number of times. The CDR3 loop is CASSQEGGSTEAFF. The CDR3 bases are TGTGCCAGCAGCCAAGAAGGGGGGAGCACTGAAGCTTTCTTT. J is TRBJ1-1 and V is TRBV14; D is possibly TRBD1 (6 bases). The V gene lost 0 bases and the J gene lost 4 bases, with 9 bases spanning the gap. The V gene's germline CDR1 is SGHDN and CDR2 FVKESK. The CDR3 extends over 14 amino acids.

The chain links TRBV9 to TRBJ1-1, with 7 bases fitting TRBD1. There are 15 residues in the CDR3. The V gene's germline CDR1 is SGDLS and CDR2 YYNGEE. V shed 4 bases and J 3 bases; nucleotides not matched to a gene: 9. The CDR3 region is CASSISTGQDTEAFF. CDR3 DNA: TGTGCCAGCAGCATCTCGACAGGGCAGGACACTGAAGCTTTCTTT.

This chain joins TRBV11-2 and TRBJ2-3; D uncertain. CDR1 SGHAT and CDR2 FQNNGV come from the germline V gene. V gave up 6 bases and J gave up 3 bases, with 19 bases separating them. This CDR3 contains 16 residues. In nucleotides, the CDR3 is TGTGCCAGCAGTGTCAACTCCCCGATGCGGACAGATACGCAGTATTTT. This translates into CASSVNSPMRTDTQYF. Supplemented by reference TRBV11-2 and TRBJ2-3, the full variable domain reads EAGVAQSPRYKIIEKRQSVAFWCNPISGHATLYWYQQILGQGPKLLIQFQNNGVVDDSQLPKDRFSAERLKGVDSTLKIQPAKLEDSAVYLCASSVNSPMRTDTQYFGPGTRLTVL.

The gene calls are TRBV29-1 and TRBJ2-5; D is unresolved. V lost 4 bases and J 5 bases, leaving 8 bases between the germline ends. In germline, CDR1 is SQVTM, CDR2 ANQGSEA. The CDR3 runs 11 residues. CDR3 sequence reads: CSVVSRETQYF. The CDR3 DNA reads TGCAGCGTTGTATCCCGGGAGACCCAGTACTTC.

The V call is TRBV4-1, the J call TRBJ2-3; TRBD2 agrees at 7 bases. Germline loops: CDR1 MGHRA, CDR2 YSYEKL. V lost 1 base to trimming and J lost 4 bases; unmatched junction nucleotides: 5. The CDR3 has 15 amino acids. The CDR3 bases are TGCGCCAGCAGCCAAGGGCCTACTAGCGCAGATACGCAGTATTTT. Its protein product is CASSQGPTSADTQYF.

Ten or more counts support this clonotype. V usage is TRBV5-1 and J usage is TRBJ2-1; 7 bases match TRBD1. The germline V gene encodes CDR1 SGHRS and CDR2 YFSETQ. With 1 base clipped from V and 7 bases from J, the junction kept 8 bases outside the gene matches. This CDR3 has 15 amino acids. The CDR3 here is CASSLRQGVQNEQFF. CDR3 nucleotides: TGCGCCAGCAGCTTGCGTCAGGGGGTTCAGAATGAGCAGTTCTTC.

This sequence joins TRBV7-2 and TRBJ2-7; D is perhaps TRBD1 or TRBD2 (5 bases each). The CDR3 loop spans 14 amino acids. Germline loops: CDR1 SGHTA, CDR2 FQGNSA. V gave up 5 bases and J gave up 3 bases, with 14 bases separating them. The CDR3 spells CASSQRDGIYEQYF. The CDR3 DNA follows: TGTGCCAGCAGCCAACGGGACGGAATCTACGAGCAGTACTTC.

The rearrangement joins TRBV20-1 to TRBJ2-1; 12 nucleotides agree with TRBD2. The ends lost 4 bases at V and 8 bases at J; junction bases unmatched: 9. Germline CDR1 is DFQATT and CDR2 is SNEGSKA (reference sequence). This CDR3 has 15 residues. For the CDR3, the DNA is TGCAGTGCTACCGCTAGCGGGGGGGCTCAAGATGAGCAGTTCTTC. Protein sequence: CSATASGGAQDEQFF.

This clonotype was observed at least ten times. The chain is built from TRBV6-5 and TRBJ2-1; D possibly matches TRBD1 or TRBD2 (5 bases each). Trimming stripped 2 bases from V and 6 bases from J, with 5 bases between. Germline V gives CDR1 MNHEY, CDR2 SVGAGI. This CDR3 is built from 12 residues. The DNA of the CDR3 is TGTGCCAGCAGTTACGGGGGCAATGAGCAGTTCTTC. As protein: CASSYGGNEQFF.

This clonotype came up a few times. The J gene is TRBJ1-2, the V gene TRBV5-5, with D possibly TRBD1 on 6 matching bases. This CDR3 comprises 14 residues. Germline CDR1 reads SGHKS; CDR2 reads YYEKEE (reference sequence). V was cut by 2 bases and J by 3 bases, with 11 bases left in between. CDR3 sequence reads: CASSLWDTDYGYTF. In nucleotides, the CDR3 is TGTGCCAGCAGCTTATGGGACACCGACTATGGCTACACCTTC.

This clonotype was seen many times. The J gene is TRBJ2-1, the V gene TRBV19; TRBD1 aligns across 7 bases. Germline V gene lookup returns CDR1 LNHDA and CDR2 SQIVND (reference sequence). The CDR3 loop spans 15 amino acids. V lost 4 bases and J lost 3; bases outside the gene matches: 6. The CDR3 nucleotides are TGTGCCAGTAGTAAAACAGGGGTGAGCTACAATGAGCAGTTCTTC. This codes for CASSKTGVSYNEQFF.

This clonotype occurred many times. Here the CDR3 DNA reads TGTGCCACCGCGGGACAGGATGTTATAGATACGCAGTATTTT. Translation: CATAGQDVIDTQYF. The rearrangement uses TRBV15 and TRBJ2-3, with 8 bases matching TRBD1. J gave up 5 bases and V 8 bases, and 9 bases lay outside the gene matches. There are 14 residues in the CDR3. Germline V gene sequence: CDR1 LNHNV, CDR2 YYDKDF (reference sequence).

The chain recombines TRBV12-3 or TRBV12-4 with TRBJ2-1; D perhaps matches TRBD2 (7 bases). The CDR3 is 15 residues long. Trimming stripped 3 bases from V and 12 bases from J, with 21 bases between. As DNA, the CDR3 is TGTGCCAGCAGTTTTCGGGGGGCACCGACAATGGTGCAGTTCTTC. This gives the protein CASSFRGAPTMVQFF.

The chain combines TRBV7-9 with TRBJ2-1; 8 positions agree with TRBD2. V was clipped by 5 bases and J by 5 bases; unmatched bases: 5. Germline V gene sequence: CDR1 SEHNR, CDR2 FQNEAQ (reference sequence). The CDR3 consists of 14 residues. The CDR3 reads CASSLTSANNEQFF. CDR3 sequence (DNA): TGTGCCAGCAGCCTGACTAGCGCCAACAATGAGCAGTTCTTC.

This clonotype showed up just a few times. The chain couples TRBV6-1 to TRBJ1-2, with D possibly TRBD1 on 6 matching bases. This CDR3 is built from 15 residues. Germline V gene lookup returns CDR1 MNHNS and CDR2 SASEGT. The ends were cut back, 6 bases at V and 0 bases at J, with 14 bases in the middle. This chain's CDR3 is CASSAGAEANYGYTF. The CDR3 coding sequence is TGTGCCAGCAGCGCGGGGGCGGAAGCTAACTATGGCTACACCTTC.

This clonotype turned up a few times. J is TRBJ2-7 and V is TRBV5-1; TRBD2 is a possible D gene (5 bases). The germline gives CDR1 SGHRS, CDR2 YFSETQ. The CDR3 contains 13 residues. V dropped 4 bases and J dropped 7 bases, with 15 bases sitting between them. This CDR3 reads CASSQDGLREQYF. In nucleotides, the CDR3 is TGCGCCAGCAGCCAAGACGGACTGCGAGAGCAGTACTTC. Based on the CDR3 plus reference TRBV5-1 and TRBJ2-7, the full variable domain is KAGVTQTPRYLIKTRGQQVTLSCSPISGHRSVSWYQQTPGQGLQFLFEYFSETQRNKGNFPGRFSGRQFSNSRSEMNVSTLELGDSALYLCASSQDGLREQYFGPGTRLTVT.

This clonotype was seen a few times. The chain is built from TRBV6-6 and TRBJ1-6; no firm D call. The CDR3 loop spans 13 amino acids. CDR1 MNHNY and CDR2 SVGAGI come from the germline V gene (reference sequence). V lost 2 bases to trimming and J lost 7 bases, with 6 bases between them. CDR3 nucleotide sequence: TGTGCCAGCAGTTACGGGCAGAATTCACCCCTCCACTTT. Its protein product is CASSYGQNSPLHF.

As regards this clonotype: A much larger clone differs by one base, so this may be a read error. The CDR3 spells CASSRNADTQYF. CDR3 in DNA: TGTGCCAGCAGCAGGAACGCAGATACGCAGTATTTT. This chain links TRBV12-3 or TRBV12-4 with TRBJ2-3; D remains unclear. The CDR3 loop spans 12 amino acids. The V gene lost 6 bases and the J gene lost 4 bases, with 8 bases spanning the gap.

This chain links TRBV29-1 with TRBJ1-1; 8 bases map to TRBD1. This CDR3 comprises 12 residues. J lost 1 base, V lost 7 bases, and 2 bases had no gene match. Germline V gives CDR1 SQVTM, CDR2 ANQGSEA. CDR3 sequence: CSADRGNTEAFF. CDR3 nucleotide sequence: TGCAGCGCTGACAGGGGGAACACTGAAGCTTTCTTT.

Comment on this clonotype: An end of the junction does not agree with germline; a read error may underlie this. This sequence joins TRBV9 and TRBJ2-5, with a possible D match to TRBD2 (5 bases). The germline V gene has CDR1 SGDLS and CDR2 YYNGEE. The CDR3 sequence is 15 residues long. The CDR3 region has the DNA TGCGCCAGCAGCGGATCAGGATCCGTAAAAGAGACCCAGTACTTC. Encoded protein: CASSGSGSVKETQYF.

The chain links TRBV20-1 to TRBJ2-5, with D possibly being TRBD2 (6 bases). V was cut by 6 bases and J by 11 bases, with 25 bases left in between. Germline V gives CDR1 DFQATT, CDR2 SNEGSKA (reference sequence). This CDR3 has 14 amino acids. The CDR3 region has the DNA TGCAGTGCCGAGGGCGGGGTATCCTCCTACGGGCAGTACTTC. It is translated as CSAEGGVSSYGQYF.

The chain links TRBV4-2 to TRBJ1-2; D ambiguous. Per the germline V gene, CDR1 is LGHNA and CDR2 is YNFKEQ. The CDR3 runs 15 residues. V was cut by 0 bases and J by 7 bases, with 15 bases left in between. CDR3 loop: CASSQEYTFPSGYTF. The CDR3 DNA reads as TGTGCCAGCAGCCAAGAGTATACCTTCCCGAGTGGCTACACCTTC.

CDR3 in amino acids: CASRRLARGNQPQHF. The CDR3 region has the DNA TGTGCCAGTAGGAGACTGGCGCGGGGCAATCAGCCCCAGCATTTT. This chain uses TRBV19 with TRBJ1-5, with D unclear. The CDR3 has 15 residues. Looked up from germline, CDR1 is LNHDA and CDR2 is SQIVND (reference sequence). Deletions cut 6 bases from V and 2 bases from J, with 14 bases between.

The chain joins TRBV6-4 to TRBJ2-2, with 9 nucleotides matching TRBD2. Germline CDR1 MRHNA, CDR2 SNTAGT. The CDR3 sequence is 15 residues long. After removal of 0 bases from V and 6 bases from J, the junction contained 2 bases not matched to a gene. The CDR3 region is CASSDSAGGPGELFF. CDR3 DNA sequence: TGTGCCAGCAGTGACTCGGCGGGGGGGCCCGGGGAGCTGTTTTTT.

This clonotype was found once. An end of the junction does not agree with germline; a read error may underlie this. The CDR3 loop is CASSLGSWGDTDAQYF. The CDR3 DNA is TGTGCCAGCAGCTTGGGATCGTGGGGGGACACAGATGCGCAGTATTTT. This chain links TRBV5-5 with TRBJ2-3, with D perhaps being TRBD1 or TRBD2 (6 bases each). The germline V gene has CDR1 SGHKS and CDR2 YYEKEE (reference sequence). The CDR3 extends over 16 amino acids.

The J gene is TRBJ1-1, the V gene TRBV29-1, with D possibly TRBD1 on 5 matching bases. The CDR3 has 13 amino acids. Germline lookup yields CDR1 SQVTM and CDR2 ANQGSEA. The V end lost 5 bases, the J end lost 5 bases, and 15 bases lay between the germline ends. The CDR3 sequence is CSVHPGSGTEAFF. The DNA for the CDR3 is TGCAGCGTTCATCCAGGGTCGGGGACTGAAGCTTTCTTT.

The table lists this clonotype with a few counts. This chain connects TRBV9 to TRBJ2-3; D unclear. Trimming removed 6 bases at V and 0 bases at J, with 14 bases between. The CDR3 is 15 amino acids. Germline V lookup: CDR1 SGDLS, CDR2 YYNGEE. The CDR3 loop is CASTPVGVSTDTQYF. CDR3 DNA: TGTGCCAGCACTCCGGTTGGGGTCAGCACAGATACGCAGTATTTT.

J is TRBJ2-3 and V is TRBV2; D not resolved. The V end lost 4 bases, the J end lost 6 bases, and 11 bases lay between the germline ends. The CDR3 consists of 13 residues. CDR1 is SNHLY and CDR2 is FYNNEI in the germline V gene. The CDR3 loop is CASSVYPADTQYF. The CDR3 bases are TGTGCCAGCAGTGTGTATCCCGCTGATACGCAGTATTTT.

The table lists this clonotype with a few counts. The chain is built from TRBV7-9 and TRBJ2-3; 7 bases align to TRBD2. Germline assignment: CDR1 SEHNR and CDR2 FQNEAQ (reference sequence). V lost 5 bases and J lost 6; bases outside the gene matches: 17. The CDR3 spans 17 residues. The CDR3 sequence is CASSLTSPDQRGDTQYF. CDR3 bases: TGTGCCAGCAGCCTCACCAGCCCGGACCAGCGGGGCGATACGCAGTATTTT.